Shown below are 28 T cell receptor beta chains from a single sample sequenced in a study of CD8 T cells in ankylosing spondylitis. TCRdb redid the calling of the 5' RACE reads with MiXCR, one entry per CDR3 protein. The sample yields more than 250,000 distinct CDR3 sequences, under 14% seen once. The sequenced sample was blood, either unsorted or a sorted T cell fraction (not recorded which). These TCRs come from a female donor with ankylosing spondylitis or in good health (not recorded which).

This clonotype was recorded at least ten times. V gene TRBV20-1 combines with J gene TRBJ1-6, with D hard to call. CDR3 length: 14 amino acids. Trimming left V 7 bases short and J 3 bases short, with 13 bases between. The germline V gene encodes CDR1 DFQATT and CDR2 SNEGSKA (reference sequence). The CDR3 reads CSVPLAYYNSPLHF. CDR3 sequence (DNA): TGCAGTGTACCATTGGCTTACTATAATTCACCCCTCCACTTT.

In its sample, this clonotype was seen a few times. The chain recombines TRBV30 with TRBJ2-1; 8 bases are shared with TRBD2. CDR1 and CDR2 (germline): GTSNPN, SVGIG (reference sequence). The V gene end was trimmed by 0 bases and the J gene end by 9 bases; junction bases not matched to a gene: 1. The CDR3 loop spans 12 amino acids. CDR3 loop: CAWSVAGGEQFF. The DNA of the CDR3 is TGTGCCTGGAGTGTGGCGGGGGGTGAGCAGTTCTTC.

In its sample, this clonotype was seen many times. The genes are TRBV4-3 and TRBJ2-2; D unclear. The CDR3 runs 16 residues. Trimming removed 0 bases at V and 4 bases at J, with 12 bases between. Looked up from germline, CDR1 is LGHNA and CDR2 is YSLEER. The CDR3 region is CASSQEVSQTTGELFF. In DNA, the CDR3 is TGCGCCAGCAGCCAAGAAGTTTCACAGACCACCGGGGAGCTGTTTTTT.

The chain is built from TRBV19 and TRBJ1-1, with D possibly TRBD1 on 5 matching bases. This CDR3 has 12 residues. The V end lost 5 bases, the J end lost 7 bases, and 11 bases lay between the germline ends. Germline V gene lookup returns CDR1 LNHDA and CDR2 SQIVND (reference sequence). The DNA of the CDR3 is TGTGCCAGTAGTCCGGCGGGGGGTGAAGCTTTCTTT. Encoded protein: CASSPAGGEAFF.

This clonotype was seen a handful of times. This chain connects TRBV12-3 or TRBV12-4 to TRBJ2-7; maybe TRBD1 (6 bases). The CDR3 covers 15 residues. The V and J ends lost 3 bases and 5 bases respectively, with 17 bases between them. DNA of the CDR3: TGTGCCAGCAGTTTGGTGCCGGGACAAAGGGACGAGCAGTACTTC. Amino acids: CASSLVPGQRDEQYF.

This clonotype was found a few times. The chain uses TRBV29-1 and TRBJ2-7; unclear D gene. The germline V and J ends were trimmed by 6 bases and 2 bases, with 11 bases remaining between them. There are 12 residues in the CDR3. Looked up from germline, CDR1 is SQVTM and CDR2 is ANQGSEA. The DNA for the CDR3 is TGCAGCGTCATGGCAGCAACCTACGAGCAGTACTTC. Translation: CSVMAATYEQYF.

J is TRBJ2-5 and V is TRBV4-1; no reliable D call. The CDR3 spans 13 residues. V was cut by 2 bases and J by 7 bases, with 11 bases left in between. Looked up from germline, CDR1 is MGHRA and CDR2 is YSYEKL. CDR3 residues: CASSQHTKVTQYF. The DNA of the CDR3 is TGCGCCAGCAGCCAACACACGAAGGTGACCCAGTACTTC.

This clonotype was recorded many times. The V and J genes are TRBV5-1 and TRBJ2-1; D perhaps matches TRBD2 (5 bases). V dropped 0 bases and J dropped 8 bases, with 21 bases sitting between them. The CDR3 spans 17 residues. CDR1 and CDR2 from the germline V gene are SGHRS and YFSETQ. CDR3 protein: CASSLELGGSTTDEQFF. In nucleotides, the CDR3 is TGCGCCAGCAGCTTGGAACTGGGCGGGTCGACTACCGATGAGCAGTTCTTC.

The chain has TRBV28 and TRBJ2-2, with D unresolved. The CDR3 totals 17 residues. Germline values: CDR1 MDHEN, CDR2 SYDVKM. Between the trimmed V and J ends, which lost 7 bases and 3 bases, there was a span of 21 bases. The CDR3 spells CASILGRYREYTGELFF. CDR3 bases: TGTGCCAGCATCCTCGGACGGTACCGCGAGTACACCGGGGAGCTGTTTTTT.

This clonotype was seen a single time. The genes are TRBV3-1 and TRBJ2-3, with 7 bases identical to TRBD1. The V gene end was trimmed by 0 bases and the J gene end by 4 bases; junction bases not matched to a gene: 10. CDR1 is LGHDT and CDR2 is YNNKEL in the germline V gene (reference sequence). The CDR3 has 17 amino acids. CDR3 residues: CASSQDRHGDRADTQYF. CDR3 nucleotides: TGTGCCAGCAGCCAAGATCGGCATGGCGACAGGGCAGATACGCAGTATTTT.

This clonotype was detected a few times. The V gene is TRBV5-1, the J gene TRBJ1-2; weak D call: TRBD1 (6 bases). Germline V lookup: CDR1 SGHRS, CDR2 YFSETQ. Between the trimmed V and J ends, which lost 4 bases and 6 bases, there was a span of 19 bases. This CDR3 spans 15 amino acids. Here the CDR3 reads CASSPGGLGADGYTF. DNA of the CDR3: TGCGCCAGCAGCCCCGGGGGGCTGGGGGCGGATGGCTACACCTTC.

This clonotype showed up many times. The V and J genes are TRBV18 and TRBJ2-1; D not resolved. CDR1 is KGHSH and CDR2 is LQKENI in the germline V gene. The CDR3 length is 11 residues. Trimming removed 1 base from V and 8 bases from J, with 3 bases in between. CDR3 in DNA: TGTGCCAGCTCACCACGGGATGAGCAGTTCTTC. Its translation: CASSPRDEQFF. Supplemented by reference TRBV18 and TRBJ2-1, the full variable domain reads NAGVMQNPRHLVRRRGQEARLRCSPMKGHSHVYWYRQLPEEGLKFMVYLQKENIIDESGMPKERFSAEFPKEGPSILRIQQVVRGDSAAYFCASSPRDEQFFGPGTRLTVL.

This clonotype was seen at least ten times. V and J are TRBV3-1 and TRBJ1-1, with D tentatively TRBD1 (5 bases). Germline lookup yields CDR1 LGHDT and CDR2 YNNKEL (reference sequence). The CDR3 extends over 14 amino acids. V gave up 2 bases and J gave up 2 bases, with 9 bases separating them. This CDR3 is CASSQRQKNTEAFF. CDR3 in DNA: TGTGCCAGCAGCCAAAGACAGAAAAACACTGAAGCTTTCTTT.

This clonotype was counted a few times. The chain has TRBV20-1 and TRBJ2-7; D unclear. CDR1 is DFQATT and CDR2 is SNEGSKA in the germline V gene (reference sequence). V shed 4 bases and J shed 3 bases, with 10 bases lying between them. The CDR3 has 12 residues. The CDR3 DNA reads as TGCAGTGCTACAGGACGGAGCTACGAGCAGTACTTC. The encoded protein is CSATGRSYEQYF.

The chain combines TRBV2 with TRBJ1-5; 9 bases align to TRBD1. Trimming took 5 bases from V and 6 from J; bases not matched to a gene: 8. Looked up from germline, CDR1 is SNHLY and CDR2 is FYNNEI. The CDR3 has 15 amino acids. The CDR3 is CASSPGTGLGQPQHF. The CDR3 coding sequence is TGTGCCAGCAGTCCCGGGACAGGGTTAGGTCAGCCCCAGCATTTT.

This clonotype came up many times. This chain uses TRBV20-1 with TRBJ2-3; D tentatively fits TRBD1 or TRBD2 (5 bases each). V lost 1 base and J 4 bases, leaving 12 bases between the germline ends. CDR1 and CDR2 from the germline V gene are DFQATT and SNEGSKA (reference sequence). The CDR3 contains 14 residues. CDR3 nucleotide sequence: TGCAGTGCTAGAGCGGGACGTAGTGCAGATACGCAGTATTTT. The encoded protein is CSARAGRSADTQYF.

This clonotype was counted once. A much more abundant neighbour one base away suggests this may be a read error. This chain links TRBV11-1 with TRBJ2-6, with 7 bases that match TRBD1. The CDR3 consists of 19 residues. Germline V gene sequence: CDR1 SGHAT, CDR2 FQDESV (reference sequence). CDR3 sequence reads: CASSLDPGQTNSGADVLTF. The CDR3 nucleotides are TGTGCCAGCAGCTTGGATCCGGGACAGACCAACTCTGGGGCCGACGTCCTGACTTTC.

V and J are TRBV7-3 and TRBJ2-2, with D possibly being TRBD2 (6 bases). This CDR3 is 16 amino acids long. CDR1 and CDR2 from the germline V gene are SGHTA and FQGTGA. V shed 4 bases and J shed 0 bases, with 12 bases lying between them. In DNA, the CDR3 is TGTGCCAGCAGCTCAATCCGGGGGTCGAACACCGGGGAGCTGTTTTTT. It specifies CASSSIRGSNTGELFF. The variable domain in full, completed from reference TRBV7-3 and TRBJ2-2, reads GAGVSQTPSNKVTEKGKYVELRCDPISGHTALYWYRQSLGQGPEFLIYFQGTGAADDSGLPNDRFFAVRPEGSVSTLKIQRTERGDSAVYLCASSSIRGSNTGELFFGEGSRLTVL.

This clonotype was seen ten or more times. The genes are TRBV15 and TRBJ2-1, with D tentatively TRBD1 (5 bases). Trimming took off 8 bases at V and 0 bases at J, with 23 bases between the two ends. CDR1 and CDR2 from the germline V gene are LNHNV and YYDKDF (reference sequence). CDR3 size: 18 residues. The CDR3 sequence: CATAQSRAPSSSYNEQFF. The CDR3 DNA follows: TGTGCCACCGCTCAATCCAGGGCACCATCGAGCTCCTACAATGAGCAGTTCTTC.

This clonotype was detected many times. The CDR3 region is CSARDHHTGELFF. The CDR3 nucleotides are TGCAGTGCTAGGGACCACCACACCGGGGAGCTGTTTTTT. The chain has TRBV20-1 and TRBJ2-2; D is unresolved. The germline CDR1 and CDR2 sequences are DFQATT and SNEGSKA (reference sequence). Deletions cut 3 bases from V and 3 bases from J, with 8 bases between. This CDR3 contains 13 residues.

This rearrangement joins TRBV5-5 to TRBJ2-7, with TRBD1 matching 8 bases. From germline, CDR1 is SGHKS and CDR2 YYEKEE (reference sequence). The V and J ends lost 4 bases and 1 base, in that order; junction bases with no gene match: 7. The CDR3 runs 15 residues. CDR3 nucleotides: TGTGCCAGCAGCATAACCGGGACAGGATCCTACGAGCAGTACTTC. Translation gives CASSITGTGSYEQYF.

The sample holds many counts of this clonotype. The chain employs TRBV10-3 and TRBJ2-1; 7 bases are a match to TRBD2. The CDR3 covers 14 residues. Germline V gene sequence: CDR1 ENHRY, CDR2 SYGVKD. V gave up 11 bases and J gave up 3 bases; unmatched junction bases: 10. CDR3 DNA: TGTGCCGCCTCCCTGGGGGGGAACTACAATGAGCAGTTCTTC. Protein product: CAASLGGNYNEQFF.

This clonotype was detected many times. The rearrangement links TRBV10-3 to TRBJ2-6, with TRBD2 matching over 10 bases. The germline V gene encodes CDR1 ENHRY and CDR2 SYGVKD. The V segment lost 7 bases and the J segment 0 bases; nucleotides outside the gene matches: 9. This CDR3 comprises 18 residues. The CDR3 sequence is CAITEGLAGVSGANVLTF. The CDR3 nucleotides read TGTGCCATCACTGAAGGTCTAGCGGGAGTCTCTGGGGCCAACGTCCTGACTTTC.

This clonotype was observed at least ten times. The chain joins TRBV20-1 to TRBJ2-5; possible D gene TRBD1, 5 bases. Deletions cut 5 bases from V and 4 bases from J, with 14 bases between. This CDR3 region has 13 residues. The germline CDR1 and CDR2 sequences are DFQATT and SNEGSKA (reference sequence). CDR3 in DNA: TGCAGTGCTTACAGACAGTCAGGAGAGACCCAGTACTTC. This sequence encodes CSAYRQSGETQYF.

This clonotype showed up just a few times. The rearrangement links TRBV5-5 to TRBJ2-1; D perhaps matches TRBD2 (6 bases). This CDR3 comprises 15 residues. V dropped 0 bases and J dropped 2 bases, with 9 bases sitting between them. From germline, CDR1 is SGHKS and CDR2 YYEKEE (reference sequence). This CDR3 is CASSLVLATYNEQFF. The CDR3, as DNA: TGTGCCAGCAGCTTGGTTCTAGCGACCTACAATGAGCAGTTCTTC.

This clonotype was detected many times. This chain connects TRBV4-1 to TRBJ2-2; D uncertain. The V end was cut by 1 base, the J end by 4 bases, with 7 bases between. The germline CDR1 and CDR2 sequences are MGHRA and YSYEKL. The CDR3 extends over 14 amino acids. The CDR3 coding sequence is TGCGCCAGCAGCCAAGCGTCGGGCACCGGGGAGCTGTTTTTT. It yields the protein CASSQASGTGELFF.

This clonotype was counted many times. This chain joins TRBV29-1 and TRBJ2-2, with TRBD2 matching 8 bases. This CDR3 comprises 16 residues. V was pared by 3 bases and J by 7 bases, with 13 bases of the junction left unmatched. From germline, CDR1 is SQVTM and CDR2 ANQGSEA. CDR3 loop: CSVDGSGLARHGELFF. The CDR3 DNA reads TGCAGCGTTGATGGAAGTGGACTAGCCCGCCACGGGGAGCTGTTTTTT.

In this sample, this clonotype turned up many times. This chain uses TRBV5-1 with TRBJ2-5, with TRBD2 as a possible D gene (5 bases). Per the germline V gene, CDR1 is SGHRS and CDR2 is YFSETQ. Between the trimmed V and J ends, which lost 4 bases and 1 base, there was a span of 17 bases. The CDR3 is made up of 16 amino acids. The CDR3: CASSPNARGVQETQYF. The CDR3 nucleotides are TGCGCCAGCAGCCCGAACGCACGGGGAGTCCAAGAGACCCAGTACTTC.